This T cell receptor beta chain derives from a study of tumor and adjacent non-tumor tissue in lung cancer. Turning to the study itself: Stage I to III disease affected approximately 11 men and roughly 5 women aged about 31 to 85.

The library came from three nested PCR rounds adapted from ARM-PCR protocols. TCRdb re-called the multiplex PCR reads with MiXCR, one entry per CDR3 protein. Of about 75,000 distinct CDR3 sequences listed, roughly 73% are singletons. The study's findings and limits: In normal lung, the top 100 clones were significantly more dominant than in tumor.

The CDR3 sequence is 12 residues long. Germline values: CDR1 MNHNS, CDR2 SASEGT. With regard to this clonotype: Its specificity is unknown.

No cell sorting was done before RNA was extracted from the tissue. The chain has TRBV6-1 and TRBJ1-2, with D possibly TRBD1 on 5 matching bases. This receptor was obtained from a woman aged 50 to 65 with non-small cell lung cancer. The sample consisted of lung tumor tissue. The CDR3 spells CAGNPLQGGYTF. The CDR3 DNA follows: TGTGCTGGCAATCCCCTCCAGGGAGGCTACACCTTC.